The T cell receptor (beta chain) described here comes from a study of CD8 T cells in Susac syndrome. The V end was cut by 6 bases, the J end by 0 bases, with 5 bases between. This CDR3 has 13 amino acids. CDR1 is MNHEY, CDR2 SMNVEV, per germline (reference sequence). The RNA, about 0.45 to 1 ug, was put through reverse transcription using random hexamers. Using its own MiXCR run on the immunoSEQ multiplex PCR reads, TCRdb lists one record per CDR3 protein. The table lists 150,000 or so distinct CDR3 sequences, around 94% of them singletons. The V call is TRBV27, the J call TRBJ1-4; D unclear. The sequenced material came from CD4+ T cells from PBMCs. The clonotype originates from a human donor in good health. The CDR3 nucleotides are TGTGCCAGCAGGGGCTCAACTAATGAAAAACTGTTTTTT. Translated: CASRGSTNEKLFF.